This TCR beta chain was documented in a study of T cell changes during pregnancy in multiple sclerosis. Sequencing was performed with immunoSEQ multiplex PCR; in TCRdb, only in-frame clones are kept and a portion is missing. The sample consists of approximately 37,000 clones, around nine tenths of them appearing once. This sequence was found in a female donor in good health, enrolled as a control in a pregnancy study. The sequencing here drew on CD4+ T cells from peripheral blood mononuclear cells, taken in the third trimester of pregnancy.

The CDR3 spells CASSSDGYYGYTF. The CDR3 DNA is TGTGCCAGCAGCTCCGACGGGTACTATGGCTACACCTTC. The rearrangement joins TRBV7-3 to TRBJ1-2; D remains unclear. Germline assignment: CDR1 SGHTA and CDR2 FQGTGA. V was pared by 4 bases and J by 3 bases, with 9 bases between. This CDR3 is 13 amino acids long.